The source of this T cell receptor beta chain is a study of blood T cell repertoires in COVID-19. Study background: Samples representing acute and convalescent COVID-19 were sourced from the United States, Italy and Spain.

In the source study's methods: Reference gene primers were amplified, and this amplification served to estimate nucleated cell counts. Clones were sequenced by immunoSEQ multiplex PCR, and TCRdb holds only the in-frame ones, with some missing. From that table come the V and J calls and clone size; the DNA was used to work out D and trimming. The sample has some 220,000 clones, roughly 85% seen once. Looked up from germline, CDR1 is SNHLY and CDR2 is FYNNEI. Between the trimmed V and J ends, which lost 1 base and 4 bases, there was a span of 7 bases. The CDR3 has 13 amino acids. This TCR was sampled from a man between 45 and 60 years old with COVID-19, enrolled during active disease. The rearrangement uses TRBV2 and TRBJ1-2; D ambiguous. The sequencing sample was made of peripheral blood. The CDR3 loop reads CASSEGRGYGYTF. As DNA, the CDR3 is TGTGCCAGCAGTGAAGGGCGGGGCTATGGCTACACCTTC.